This passage covers 30 T cell receptor beta chains from one sample sequenced in a study of identical twins. TCRdb reprocessed the 5' RACE reads via MiXCR and lists one record per CDR3 protein. This table has 200,000 to 250,000 distinct CDR3 sequences, more than 6.5% appearing once. This same sample was also taken into another study, of yellow fever vaccine responses in identical twins.

Sequencing was performed on memory (CD45RO+) T cells sorted from blood. These receptors all stem from a woman younger than 30 in good health.

The genes are TRBV7-3 and TRBJ2-1; 8 bases fit TRBD2. Trimming took 2 bases from V and 10 from J; bases not matched to a gene: 4. This CDR3 is built from 13 residues. Germline CDR1 SGHTA, CDR2 FQGTGA. The CDR3 reads CASSLLAGREQFF. As DNA, the CDR3 is TGTGCCAGCAGCTTATTAGCGGGGCGGGAGCAGTTCTTC.

This clonotype was recorded many times. This sequence joins TRBV12-3 or TRBV12-4 and TRBJ1-4; D gene ambiguous. This CDR3 region has 16 residues. V shed 5 bases and J shed 8 bases, with 21 bases lying between them. The CDR3 loop reads CASSPGFGRQREKLFF. The CDR3 nucleotides read TGTGCCAGCAGTCCTGGTTTTGGCAGGCAAAGGGAAAAACTGTTTTTT.

This rearrangement joins TRBV19 to TRBJ2-1; 7 positions match TRBD2. CDR3 length: 15 amino acids. Trimming cost V 6 bases and J 4 bases; bases outside gene matches: 9. The germline gives CDR1 LNHDA, CDR2 SQIVND (reference sequence). The CDR3 spells CASRTVASGYNEQFF. The CDR3 DNA is TGTGCCAGTAGAACTGTGGCTAGCGGTTACAATGAGCAGTTCTTC.

This clonotype was observed at least ten times. The V gene is TRBV30, the J gene TRBJ2-1, with no clear D. The CDR3 runs to 12 residues. V dropped 1 base and J dropped 7 bases, with 8 bases sitting between them. Germline values: CDR1 GTSNPN, CDR2 SVGIG (reference sequence). This CDR3 reads CAWSGDTNEQFF. Here the CDR3 DNA reads TGTGCCTGGAGTGGGGATACAAATGAGCAGTTCTTC.

This clonotype was recorded many times. This chain links TRBV12-3 or TRBV12-4 with TRBJ2-3; possible D gene TRBD1, 5 bases. The CDR3 spans 14 residues. Trimming pared 7 bases from V and 1 base from J, leaving 12 bases between. The CDR3 is CASIRARGTDTQYF. Here the CDR3 DNA reads TGTGCCAGCATCAGGGCCAGGGGCACAGATACGCAGTATTTT.

This clonotype was observed at least ten times. The V and J genes are TRBV20-1 and TRBJ2-1; 15 nucleotides align to TRBD2. This CDR3 comprises 17 residues. CDR1 DFQATT and CDR2 SNEGSKA come from the germline V gene (reference sequence). V lost 5 bases and J lost 0; bases outside the gene matches: 5. The CDR3 bases are TGCAGTGCTCAGGGACTAGCGGGAGGTCGCTCCTACAATGAGCAGTTCTTC. It is translated as CSAQGLAGGRSYNEQFF.

This chain joins TRBV11-1 and TRBJ2-4; 12 nucleotides line up with TRBD2. This CDR3 is 18 amino acids long. V lost 5 bases and J lost 1; bases outside the gene matches: 9. Germline V gene lookup returns CDR1 SGHAT and CDR2 FQDESV (reference sequence). The CDR3 DNA reads TGTGCCAGCAGCAGACCTAGCGGGGGGGCATTGGCCAAAAACATTCAGTACTTC. This codes for CASSRPSGGALAKNIQYF. Drawing the rest from reference TRBV11-1 and TRBJ2-4, the complete variable domain is EAEVAQSPRYKITEKSQAVAFWCDPISGHATLYWYRQILGQGPELLVQFQDESVVDDSQLPKDRFSAERLKGVDSTLKIQPAELGDSAMYLCASSRPSGGALAKNIQYFGAGTRLSVL.

This clonotype was seen at least ten times. The gene calls are TRBV15 and TRBJ2-3; D possibly uses TRBD1 or TRBD2 (5 bases each). V lost 1 base and J 4 bases, leaving 12 bases between the germline ends. The CDR3 length is 15 residues. Germline CDR1 LNHNV, CDR2 YYDKDF (reference sequence). For the CDR3, the DNA is TGTGCCACCAGCAGAGGACGGGACGGATCAGATACGCAGTATTTT. Translation: CATSRGRDGSDTQYF.

This clonotype was recorded at least ten times. CDR3 coding DNA: TGTGCCACCAGCAGAGATGGGGACTTAACGGATACGCAGTATTTT. This gives the protein CATSRDGDLTDTQYF. The rearrangement links TRBV15 to TRBJ2-3; TRBD2 might be the D (6 bases). The germline V gene encodes CDR1 LNHNV and CDR2 YYDKDF (reference sequence). Trimming pared 0 bases from V and 6 bases from J, leaving 13 bases between. The CDR3 is made up of 15 amino acids.

V is TRBV20-1 and J is TRBJ2-3; D remains unclear. The germline CDR1 and CDR2 sequences are DFQATT and SNEGSKA (reference sequence). Trimming cost V 3 bases and J 3 bases, with 4 bases left between them. The CDR3 sequence is 11 residues long. This CDR3 is CSARVTDTQYF. Written as DNA, the CDR3 is TGCAGTGCTAGGGTAACAGATACGCAGTATTTT.

The sample holds one count of this clonotype. Mismatch with germline at one junction end may stem from a read error. The chain recombines TRBV7-9 with TRBJ2-5; D remains unclear. The CDR3 extends over 16 amino acids. The germline V gene encodes CDR1 SEHNR and CDR2 FQNEAQ (reference sequence). CDR3 DNA: TGTGCCAGCAGCTTAGATGGCGGCGGCTCCCAAGAGACCAAGTACTTC. Protein: CASSLDGGGSQETKYF.

This clonotype has at least ten counts. V and J are TRBV2 and TRBJ2-3; TRBD2 agrees at 7 bases. CDR1 and CDR2 (germline): SNHLY, FYNNEI. The J segment lost 2 bases and the V segment lost 5 bases, leaving 4 bases of the junction unmatched. CDR3 length equals 14 residues. This CDR3 is CASSPGGTTDTQYF. CDR3 coding DNA: TGTGCCAGCAGTCCGGGGGGAACCACAGATACGCAGTATTTT.

This chain joins TRBV7-8 and TRBJ2-3, with a possible D match to TRBD2 (6 bases). V lost 3 bases and J 3 bases, leaving 16 bases between the germline ends. Germline loops: CDR1 SGHVS, CDR2 FQNEAQ. The CDR3 totals 16 residues. The DNA for the CDR3 is TGTGCCAGCAGCTTGCGGGACGTGGGAAGGACAGATACGCAGTATTTT. It is translated as CASSLRDVGRTDTQYF.

This clonotype occurred a few times. The chain couples TRBV6-2 or TRBV6-3 to TRBJ2-2, with 9 bases fitting TRBD1. Germline lookup yields CDR1 MNHEY and CDR2 SVGEGT. The CDR3 is 14 residues long. With 6 bases clipped from V and 3 bases from J, the junction kept 2 bases outside the gene matches. The CDR3 region is CASRGDRDTGELFF. The CDR3 region has the DNA TGTGCCAGCAGGGGGGACAGGGACACCGGGGAGCTGTTTTTT.

Only a few counts were recorded for this clonotype. The J gene is TRBJ2-5, the V gene TRBV5-1; D may be TRBD2 (6 bases). CDR1 and CDR2 (germline): SGHRS, YFSETQ. Trimming took 6 bases from V and 2 from J, leaving 14 bases between them. This CDR3 region has 14 residues. CDR3 in DNA: TGCGCCAGCAACTTAGAAGGGACTCAAGAGACCCAGTACTTC. This sequence encodes CASNLEGTQETQYF.

The chain is built from TRBV5-1 and TRBJ2-7, with unresolved D. Between the trimmed V and J ends, which lost 2 bases and 4 bases, there was a span of 22 bases. CDR1 is SGHRS, CDR2 YFSETQ, per germline. This CDR3 region has 17 residues. CDR3 residues: CASSLTSKDLRWYEQYF. The CDR3 nucleotides read TGCGCCAGCAGCTTAACCTCTAAGGACCTTCGTTGGTACGAGCAGTACTTC.

A few counts support this clonotype. This rearrangement joins TRBV4-2 to TRBJ1-2; D is unclear. CDR1 and CDR2 from the germline V gene are LGHNA and YNFKEQ. There are 15 residues in the CDR3. V was cut by 1 base and J by 8 bases, with 17 bases left in between. CDR3 DNA: TGTGCCAGCAGCCAAGTTCGAGGCAGGCCCGGGGGCTACACCTTC. This translates into CASSQVRGRPGGYTF.

This clonotype was recorded many times. This chain connects TRBV5-1 to TRBJ1-1; D uncertain. Germline V gene data show CDR1 as SGHRS and CDR2 as YFSETQ. This CDR3 contains 14 residues. V was pared by 4 bases and J by 0 bases, with 10 bases between. CDR3 coding DNA: TGCGCCAGCAGCCTGGAGGGCATGAACACTGAAGCTTTCTTT. Translation gives CASSLEGMNTEAFF.

V and J are TRBV12-3 or TRBV12-4 and TRBJ2-6; D might be TRBD1 (6 bases). The CDR3 spans 18 residues. Trimming stripped 1 base from V and 4 bases from J, with 17 bases between. CDR3 coding DNA: TGTGCCAGCAGTTTAGTTGGCAGGGGCCTCGGGGGGGCCAACGTCCTGACTTTC. Encoded protein: CASSLVGRGLGGANVLTF.

This rearrangement joins TRBV3-1 to TRBJ2-2; D ambiguous. Per germline, CDR1 LGHDT and CDR2 YNNKEL (reference sequence). This CDR3 is 13 amino acids long. Between the trimmed V and J ends, which lost 0 bases and 7 bases, there was a span of 6 bases. In nucleotides, the CDR3 is TGTGCCAGCAGCCAAGACTTCCTCGGGGAGCTGTTTTTT. This gives the protein CASSQDFLGELFF.

This clonotype was detected a few times. The chain links TRBV6-1 to TRBJ1-6; 7 bases align to TRBD1. Trimming removed 6 bases from V and 10 bases from J; junction bases left unmatched: 15. The CDR3 covers 16 residues. Germline assignment: CDR1 MNHNS and CDR2 SASEGT. The CDR3 loop is CASSSDPTGHRSPLHF. The CDR3 DNA is TGTGCCAGCAGCTCCGATCCGACAGGGCATAGGTCACCCCTCCACTTT.

This clonotype showed up many times. V usage is TRBV7-2 and J usage is TRBJ2-2, with D perhaps matching TRBD1 (6 bases). Trimming pared 10 bases from V and 1 base from J, leaving 13 bases between. The CDR3 is 14 amino acids. The germline V gene encodes CDR1 SGHTA and CDR2 FQGNSA. The CDR3 DNA follows: TGTGCCACCAAAGGACAGATGAACACCGGGGAGCTGTTTTTT. This codes for CATKGQMNTGELFF.

This chain connects TRBV4-2 to TRBJ2-3; 11 positions agree with TRBD1. The CDR3 contains 16 residues. V was clipped by 0 bases and J by 7 bases; unmatched bases: 6. Germline CDR1 reads LGHNA; CDR2 reads YNFKEQ. CDR3 in DNA: TGTGCCAGCAGCCAAGATAGGACAGGGGGCGCCAATACGCAGTATTTT. Translation gives CASSQDRTGGANTQYF.

Ten or more counts support this clonotype. This chain connects TRBV24-1 to TRBJ2-7; 7 bases are a match to TRBD1. The germline gives CDR1 KGHDR, CDR2 SFDVKD. The CDR3 is 17 residues long. V lost 3 bases and J lost 0; bases outside the gene matches: 10. In nucleotides, the CDR3 is TGTGCCACCAGTGATGTCCCCGGGACAGAAAACTCCTACGAGCAGTACTTC. It translates to CATSDVPGTENSYEQYF.

This clonotype was observed many times. The chain recombines TRBV5-1 with TRBJ2-3; D may match TRBD1 or TRBD2 (5 bases each). The CDR3 spans 15 residues. Deletions cut 5 bases from V and 6 bases from J, with 19 bases between. The V gene's germline CDR1 is SGHRS and CDR2 YFSETQ. CDR3 in amino acids: CASRRTGALTDTQYF. CDR3 coding DNA: TGCGCCAGCAGGAGGACTGGGGCGCTGACGGATACGCAGTATTTT.

Many counts were recorded for this clonotype. The chain is built from TRBV2 and TRBJ1-4; maybe TRBD1 (6 bases). V lost 6 bases to trimming and J lost 7 bases, with 15 bases between them. The CDR3 loop spans 14 amino acids. The germline V gene encodes CDR1 SNHLY and CDR2 FYNNEI. This CDR3 reads CASSHRVVGEKLFF. DNA of the CDR3: TGTGCCAGCAGCCACAGGGTCGTTGGTGAAAAACTGTTTTTT.

This chain uses TRBV7-2 with TRBJ2-7; TRBD2 is a possible D gene (6 bases). V shed 5 bases and J shed 3 bases, with 11 bases lying between them. CDR1 and CDR2 (germline): SGHTA, FQGNSA. The CDR3 is 13 residues long. For the CDR3, the DNA is TGTGCCAGCAGCGCGGGACGGATCTACGAGCAGTACTTC. It specifies CASSAGRIYEQYF.

This clonotype was seen at least ten times. This chain links TRBV30 with TRBJ1-3, with 7 bases fitting TRBD1. The CDR3 runs to 15 residues. CDR1 is GTSNPN, CDR2 SVGIG, per germline (reference sequence). Germline trimming cut 2 bases from V and 1 base from J; bases unmatched to any gene: 5. DNA of the CDR3: TGTGCCTGGAGTAGGGACAGCGGTTCTGGAAACACCATATATTTT. This translates into CAWSRDSGSGNTIYF.

The chain carries TRBV5-6 and TRBJ2-3; TRBD2 might be the D (5 bases). The CDR3 is 15 amino acids. V lost 1 base and J lost 2, with 11 bases in between. In germline, CDR1 is SGHDT, CDR2 YYEEEE. The CDR3 coding sequence is TGTGCCAGCAGCTTGCGGGGAACCCACACAGATACGCAGTATTTT. As protein: CASSLRGTHTDTQYF.

The rearrangement links TRBV20-1 to TRBJ2-7; TRBD2 matches at 13 bases. Germline V gene data show CDR1 as DFQATT and CDR2 as SNEGSKA (reference sequence). J gave up 4 bases and V 6 bases, and 3 bases lay outside the gene matches. The CDR3 runs to 13 residues. CDR3 residues: CSATSGRGYEQYF. The CDR3, as DNA: TGCAGTGCCACTAGCGGGAGGGGTTACGAGCAGTACTTC.